These 2 T cell receptor beta chains came from one sample sequenced in a study of regulatory T cells in long-lasting Graves disease. The time point: persistent/refractory GD, antithyroid drugs over 5 years with positive TRAb. RNA isolated from PBMCs was used to make the TCR library. With iRepertoire HTBI primers and Arm-PCR of CDR3 regions, TCR beta libraries were built. MiXCR, run by TCRdb on the multiplex PCR reads, gives a single entry per CDR3 protein. The sample includes 350,000 to 450,000 distinct CDR3 sequences, 20% to 25% of them seen just once. This sample comprised peripheral blood mononuclear cells (PBMCs), obtained when the disease was refractory, from a patient treated with antithyroid drugs. All receptors derive from a woman in her 40s with Graves disease.

This clonotype was detected ten times or more. The chain links TRBV2 to TRBJ2-2; D remains unclear. V was shortened by 4 bases and J by 1 base, with 4 bases between the two germline ends. The CDR3 sequence is 13 residues long. Germline V gene sequence: CDR1 SNHLY, CDR2 FYNNEI. CDR3 protein: CASSAGNTGELFF. CDR3 bases: TGTGCCAGCAGTGCAGGGAACACCGGGGAGCTGTTTTTT.

This chain links TRBV6-2 or TRBV6-3 with TRBJ2-2, with unresolved D. V was trimmed by 6 bases and J by 2 bases, leaving 10 bases between them. This CDR3 is built from 14 residues. Germline CDR1 MNHEY, CDR2 SVGEGT. In DNA, the CDR3 is TGTGCCAGCAGCGTGACCTTAAACACCGGGGAGCTGTTTTTT. It translates to CASSVTLNTGELFF.